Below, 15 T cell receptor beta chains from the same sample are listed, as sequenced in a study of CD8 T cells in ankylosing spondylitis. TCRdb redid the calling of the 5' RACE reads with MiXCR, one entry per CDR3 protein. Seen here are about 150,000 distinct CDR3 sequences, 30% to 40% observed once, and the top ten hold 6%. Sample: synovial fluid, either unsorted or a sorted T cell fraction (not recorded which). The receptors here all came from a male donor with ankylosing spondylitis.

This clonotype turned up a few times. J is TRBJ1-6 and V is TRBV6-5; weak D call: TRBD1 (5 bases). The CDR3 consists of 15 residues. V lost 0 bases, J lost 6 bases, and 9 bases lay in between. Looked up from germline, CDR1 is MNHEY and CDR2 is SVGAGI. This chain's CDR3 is CASSYSQGSNSPLHF. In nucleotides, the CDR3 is TGTGCCAGCAGTTACTCCCAGGGTAGTAATTCACCCCTCCACTTT.

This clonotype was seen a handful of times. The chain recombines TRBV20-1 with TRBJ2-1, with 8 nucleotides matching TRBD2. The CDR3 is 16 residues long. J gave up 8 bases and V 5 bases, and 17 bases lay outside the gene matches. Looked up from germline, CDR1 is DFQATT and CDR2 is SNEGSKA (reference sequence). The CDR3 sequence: CSASPAGSGSGHEQFF. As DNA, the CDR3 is TGCAGTGCTTCCCCTGCGGGGAGCGGGAGTGGGCATGAGCAGTTCTTC.

The CDR3 nucleotides are TGCGCCACCGGGGACAGGGGGTCTACCTACGAGCAGTACTTC. Translating it yields CATGDRGSTYEQYF. This chain uses TRBV10-1 with TRBJ2-7; TRBD1 aligns across 11 bases. The germline V gene has CDR1 WNHNN and CDR2 SYGVQD (reference sequence). The J segment lost 2 bases and the V segment lost 10 bases, leaving 7 bases of the junction unmatched. The length of the CDR3 is 14 residues.

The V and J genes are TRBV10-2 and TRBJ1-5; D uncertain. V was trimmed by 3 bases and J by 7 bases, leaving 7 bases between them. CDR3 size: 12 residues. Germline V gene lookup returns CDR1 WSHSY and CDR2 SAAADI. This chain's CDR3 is CASSDMDQPQHF. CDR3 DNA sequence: TGCGCCAGCAGTGACATGGACCAGCCCCAGCATTTT.

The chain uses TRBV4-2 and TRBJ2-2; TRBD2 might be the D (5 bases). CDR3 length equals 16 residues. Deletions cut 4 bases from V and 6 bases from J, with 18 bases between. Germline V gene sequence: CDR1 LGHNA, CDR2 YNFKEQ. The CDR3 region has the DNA TGTGCCAGCAGCCTGGAAAAAGGGATGGGAGCCGGGGAGCTGTTTTTT. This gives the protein CASSLEKGMGAGELFF.

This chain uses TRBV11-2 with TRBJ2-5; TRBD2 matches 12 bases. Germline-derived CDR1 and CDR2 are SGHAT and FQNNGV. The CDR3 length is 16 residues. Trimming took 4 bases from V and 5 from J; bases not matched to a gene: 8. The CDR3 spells CASSWGLAGLGETQYF. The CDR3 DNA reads TGTGCCAGCAGCTGGGGACTAGCGGGCCTGGGGGAGACCCAGTACTTC.

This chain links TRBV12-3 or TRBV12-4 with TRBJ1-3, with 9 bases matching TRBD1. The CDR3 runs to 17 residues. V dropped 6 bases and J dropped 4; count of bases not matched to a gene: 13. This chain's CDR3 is CASSRRGQGERGNTIYF. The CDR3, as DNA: TGTGCCAGCAGCCGGAGGGGACAGGGCGAACGGGGAAACACCATATATTTT.

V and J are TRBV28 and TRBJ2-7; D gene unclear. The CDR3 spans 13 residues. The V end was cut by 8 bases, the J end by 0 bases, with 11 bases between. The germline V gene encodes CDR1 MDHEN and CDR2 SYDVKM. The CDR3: CASLEVSSYEQYF. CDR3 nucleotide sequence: TGTGCCAGCCTTGAGGTGAGCTCCTACGAGCAGTACTTC.

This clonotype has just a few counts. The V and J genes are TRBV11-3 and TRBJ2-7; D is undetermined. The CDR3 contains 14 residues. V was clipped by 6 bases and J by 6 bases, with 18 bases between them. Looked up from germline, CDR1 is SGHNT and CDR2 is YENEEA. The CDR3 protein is CASSHMGERVEQYF. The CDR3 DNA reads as TGTGCCAGCAGTCACATGGGTGAAAGGGTCGAGCAGTACTTC.

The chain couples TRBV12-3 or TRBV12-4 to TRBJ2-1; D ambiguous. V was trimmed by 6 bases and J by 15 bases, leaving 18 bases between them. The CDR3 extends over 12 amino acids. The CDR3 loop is CASSRTYYPRFF. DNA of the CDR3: TGTGCCAGCAGCAGAACCTACTACCCTCGGTTCTTC.

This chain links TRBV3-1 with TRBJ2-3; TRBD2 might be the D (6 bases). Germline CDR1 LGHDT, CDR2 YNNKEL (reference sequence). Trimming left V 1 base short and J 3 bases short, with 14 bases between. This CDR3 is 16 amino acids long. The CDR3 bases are TGTGCCAGCAGCCAAGGTGGGGGGTTCGGGACAGATACGCAGTATTTT. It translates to CASSQGGGFGTDTQYF.

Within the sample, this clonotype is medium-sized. The CDR3 DNA reads TGTGCCAGCAGCCTTGGAGGGGGGAACACTGAAGCTTTCTTT. As protein: CASSLGGGNTEAFF. The chain recombines TRBV7-9 with TRBJ1-1; weak D call: TRBD1 (6 bases). Trimming took off 5 bases at V and 1 base at J, with 11 bases between the two ends. This CDR3 comprises 14 residues. CDR1 is SEHNR and CDR2 is FQNEAQ in the germline V gene (reference sequence).

CDR3 region: CASSFAGQGSYEQYF. Here the CDR3 DNA reads TGTGCCAGCAGTTTCGCCGGACAGGGCTCCTACGAGCAGTACTTC. The chain recombines TRBV27 with TRBJ2-7; 8 nucleotides align to TRBD1. Germline-derived CDR1 and CDR2 are MNHEY and SMNVEV (reference sequence). CDR3 size: 15 residues. V lost 3 bases, J lost 0 bases, and 4 bases stayed unmatched.

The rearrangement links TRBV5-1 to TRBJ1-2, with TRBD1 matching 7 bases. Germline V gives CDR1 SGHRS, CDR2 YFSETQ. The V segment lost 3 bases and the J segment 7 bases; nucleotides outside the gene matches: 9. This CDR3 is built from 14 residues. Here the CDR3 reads CASSYDTGARGYTF. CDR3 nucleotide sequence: TGCGCCAGCAGCTACGACACAGGGGCTCGTGGCTACACCTTC.

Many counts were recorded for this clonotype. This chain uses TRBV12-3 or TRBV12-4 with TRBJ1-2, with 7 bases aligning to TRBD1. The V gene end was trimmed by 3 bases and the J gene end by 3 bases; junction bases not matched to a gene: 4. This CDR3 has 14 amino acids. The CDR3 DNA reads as TGTGCCAGCAGTTTCGAGACAGGGTACTATGGCTACACCTTC. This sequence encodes CASSFETGYYGYTF.